What follows are 23 T cell receptor beta chains derived from one specimen sequenced in a study of CD8 T cells in Susac syndrome. Random hexamers primed reverse transcription of about 0.5 to 1 ug RNA. TCRdb re-analysed the immunoSEQ multiplex PCR reads in MiXCR, keeping a single row per CDR3 protein. The profile shows approximately 190,000 distinct CDR3 sequences, 91% of them singletons. Sequenced input: CD4+ T cells from PBMCs. These receptors came from a human donor with Susac syndrome.

The chain carries TRBV20-1 and TRBJ1-4; 7 positions agree with TRBD1. Germline CDR1 is DFQATT and CDR2 is SNEGSKA (reference sequence). The CDR3 is made up of 12 amino acids. V lost 8 bases, J lost 2 bases, and 2 bases stayed unmatched. CDR3 nucleotide sequence: TGCAGTCCGACAGGGACTAATGAAAAACTGTTTTTT. Amino acids: CSPTGTNEKLFF.

This clonotype appeared a few times. The CDR3 sequence: CASSPDRSYNEQFF. CDR3 nucleotide sequence: TGTGCCAGCAGCCCGGACCGTTCCTACAATGAGCAGTTCTTC. V and J are TRBV7-2 and TRBJ2-1; D is unresolved. Germline-derived CDR1 and CDR2 are SGHTA and FQGNSA. The CDR3 loop spans 14 amino acids. V was trimmed by 5 bases and J by 1 base, leaving 9 bases between them.

For this clonotype: Germline and junction disagree at one end, which may indicate a read error. The J gene is TRBJ1-2, the V gene TRBV3-1; D not resolved. Looked up from germline, CDR1 is LGHDT and CDR2 is YNNKEL (reference sequence). The CDR3 contains 12 residues. CDR3 residues: CASSQVDYSYTF. The CDR3 nucleotides are TGTGCCAGCAGCCAAGTAGACTATAGCTACACCTTC.

V and J are TRBV7-9 and TRBJ1-1; 7 bases are a match to TRBD1. Germline lookup yields CDR1 SEHNR and CDR2 FQNEAQ (reference sequence). CDR3 length: 17 amino acids. J gave up 0 bases and V 0 bases, and 7 bases lay outside the gene matches. The CDR3 loop is CASSLARGQSLNTEAFF. Here the CDR3 DNA reads TGTGCCAGCAGCTTAGCTAGGGGACAGTCACTGAACACTGAAGCTTTCTTT. The full variable domain, in which reference TRBV7-9 and TRBJ1-1 provide the parts outside the CDR3, is DTGVSQNPRHKITKRGQNVTFRCDPISEHNRLYWYRQTLGQGPEFLTYFQNEAQLEKSRLLSDRFSAERPKGSFSTLEIQRTEQGDSAMYLCASSLARGQSLNTEAFFGQGTRLTVV.

Here the CDR3 DNA reads TGCGCCAGCAGCGTGGCTACAGGGGAAGAGACCCAGTACTTC. Its translation: CASSVATGEETQYF. This rearrangement joins TRBV5-1 to TRBJ2-5; TRBD1 agrees at 7 bases. The CDR3 totals 14 residues. V shed 4 bases, J shed 3 bases, and the junction held 6 bases outside the gene matches. Per germline, CDR1 SGHRS and CDR2 YFSETQ.

Turning to this clonotype: The junction departs from germline at one end; a sequencing error may be responsible. This chain uses TRBV12-3 or TRBV12-4 with TRBJ1-1; possibly TRBD1 for D (5 bases). CDR3 length equals 13 residues. In DNA, the CDR3 is TGTGCCAGCAGTCCCCGACAGAACACTGAAGTTTTCTTT. Translated, it gives CASSPRQNTEVFF.

The V gene is TRBV4-1, the J gene TRBJ1-5, with a weak D call TRBD1 (6 bases). Looked up from germline, CDR1 is MGHRA and CDR2 is YSYEKL. The CDR3 extends over 17 amino acids. V lost 0 bases and J lost 6, with 18 bases in between. In nucleotides, the CDR3 is TGCGCCAGCAGCCAAGAAAGCAGGGGAAAGGTGCGTCAGCCCCAGCATTTT. This encodes CASSQESRGKVRQPQHF.

This chain uses TRBV20-1 with TRBJ1-5; D call uncertain. V was clipped by 3 bases and J by 3 bases, with 9 bases between them. Germline CDR1 and CDR2: DFQATT and SNEGSKA (reference sequence). The CDR3 has 13 residues. CDR3 nucleotide sequence: TGCAGTGCTAGCCGACTTGTCAATCAGCCCCAGCATTTT. Protein product: CSASRLVNQPQHF.

The rearrangement uses TRBV5-1 and TRBJ1-3, with D hard to call. Trimming took 4 bases from V and 4 from J, leaving 15 bases between them. CDR3 length equals 15 residues. Germline values: CDR1 SGHRS, CDR2 YFSETQ. The CDR3 sequence: CASSTDPGKGNTIYF. The CDR3 DNA reads TGCGCCAGCAGCACGGACCCGGGGAAAGGAAACACCATATATTTT.

The rearrangement uses TRBV15 and TRBJ2-7, with D perhaps matching TRBD1 (5 bases). This CDR3 is built from 14 residues. V was clipped by 3 bases and J by 3 bases, with 12 bases between them. Looked up from germline, CDR1 is LNHNV and CDR2 is YYDKDF (reference sequence). The CDR3 DNA reads as TGTGCCACCAGCAGCCCCCAGGGTAACTACGAGCAGTACTTC. As protein: CATSSPQGNYEQYF.

This chain uses TRBV12-3 or TRBV12-4 with TRBJ2-7; 7 nucleotides line up with TRBD2. V trimming: 4 bases; J trimming: 2 bases; junction bases outside the gene matches: 14. The CDR3 spans 17 residues. CDR3 amino acids: CASSSVVAGIKTYEQYF. In nucleotides, the CDR3 is TGTGCCAGCAGTTCCGTAGTAGCGGGTATTAAAACCTACGAGCAGTACTTC.

J is TRBJ1-2 and V is TRBV4-1, with D uncertain. Trimming shortened V by 0 bases and J by 5 bases, and 19 bases separated the two germline ends. From germline, CDR1 is MGHRA and CDR2 YSYEKL. CDR3 size: 17 residues. The CDR3 sequence is CASSQDPSGRSRYGYTF. CDR3 coding DNA: TGCGCCAGCAGCCAAGATCCATCAGGCCGCAGCAGGTATGGCTACACCTTC.

The CDR3 loop is CASSERGSRRDGYTF. The CDR3 bases are TGTGCCAGCTCAGAGAGGGGCTCCCGGAGGGATGGCTACACCTTC. The V call is TRBV18, the J call TRBJ1-2, with D possibly being TRBD1 (5 bases). V was cut by 5 bases and J by 6 bases, with 19 bases left in between. This CDR3 region has 15 residues. Germline values: CDR1 KGHSH, CDR2 LQKENI.

The chain employs TRBV20-1 and TRBJ2-1; perhaps D is TRBD1 or TRBD2 (5 bases each). The CDR3 consists of 14 residues. Per germline, CDR1 DFQATT and CDR2 SNEGSKA (reference sequence). The CDR3 sequence: CSEGTLSSYNEQFF. The CDR3 nucleotides are TGCAGCGAAGGGACCTTAAGCTCCTACAATGAGCAGTTCTTC.

This chain uses TRBV7-2 with TRBJ2-7, with 7 bases fitting TRBD1. The CDR3 is 13 amino acids. Unmatched junction bases numbered 3, after V lost 5 bases and J lost 2 bases. Germline V CDR1 and CDR2: SGHTA, FQGNSA. The CDR3 is CASSPQGPYEQYF. The CDR3 coding sequence is TGTGCCAGCAGCCCACAGGGGCCCTACGAGCAGTACTTC.

The chain employs TRBV15 and TRBJ1-6; the match to TRBD1 covers 9 bases. The CDR3 has 14 residues. V shed 3 bases and J 9 bases; nucleotides not matched to a gene: 3. Germline-derived CDR1 and CDR2 are LNHNV and YYDKDF (reference sequence). In nucleotides, the CDR3 is TGTGCCACCAGCAGGGACAGGGGCGGTTCACCCCTCCACTTT. Residues: CATSRDRGGSPLHF.

The gene calls are TRBV5-4 and TRBJ2-3, with D possibly matching TRBD2 (5 bases). Trimming cost V 4 bases and J 2 bases, with 11 bases left between them. The length of the CDR3 is 14 residues. Germline V CDR1 and CDR2: SGHNT, YYREEE (reference sequence). This chain's CDR3 is CASSPDSYTDTQYF. The CDR3 bases are TGTGCCAGCAGCCCGGACTCCTACACAGATACGCAGTATTTT. The whole variable domain, filled in from reference TRBV5-4 and TRBJ2-3, reads ETGVTQSPTHLIKTRGQQVTLRCSSQSGHNTVSWYQQALGQGPQFIFQYYREEENGRGNFPPRFSGLQFPNYSSELNVNALELDDSALYLCASSPDSYTDTQYFGPGTRLTVL.

This clonotype was seen just once. This sequence joins TRBV12-3 or TRBV12-4 and TRBJ2-4; possibly TRBD2 for D (6 bases). This CDR3 is built from 15 residues. Deletions cut 6 bases from V and 5 bases from J, with 17 bases between. CDR3 in DNA: TGTGCCAGCAGCCCGGCGGGACCCGTCGAAAACATTCAGTACTTC. Its translation: CASSPAGPVENIQYF.

The chain has TRBV20-1 and TRBJ2-7; TRBD2 aligns across 9 bases. The CDR3 is 15 residues long. CDR1 is DFQATT, CDR2 SNEGSKA, per germline (reference sequence). Unmatched junction bases numbered 14, after V lost 5 bases and J lost 6 bases. The CDR3: CSAVNLAGLPSEQYF. The CDR3 DNA reads TGCAGTGCTGTCAATCTAGCGGGACTTCCCAGCGAGCAGTACTTC.

The gene calls are TRBV2 and TRBJ2-3; 11 bases fit TRBD2. Germline V gene data show CDR1 as SNHLY and CDR2 as FYNNEI. This CDR3 comprises 15 residues. J lost 5 bases, V lost 4 bases, and 5 bases had no gene match. CDR3 DNA sequence: TGTGCCAGCAGTGTATTACTAGCGGGAGTAGATACGCAGTATTTT. Encoded protein: CASSVLLAGVDTQYF.

V is TRBV7-9 and J is TRBJ1-4; possibly TRBD1 for D (5 bases). V lost 1 base and J lost 0, with 18 bases in between. The germline V gene has CDR1 SEHNR and CDR2 FQNEAQ (reference sequence). The CDR3 is 19 amino acids. CDR3 region: CASSLVRARARATNEKLFF. DNA for the CDR3: TGTGCCAGCAGCTTAGTACGGGCCAGGGCTCGGGCAACTAATGAAAAACTGTTTTTT.

V and J are TRBV9 and TRBJ2-3; D perhaps matches TRBD2 (5 bases). This CDR3 spans 12 amino acids. The germline CDR1 and CDR2 sequences are SGDLS and YYNGEE. V was clipped by 4 bases and J by 6 bases, with 9 bases between them. The DNA for the CDR3 is TGTGCCAGCAGCCCATGGGAGGATACGCAGTATTTT. It yields the protein CASSPWEDTQYF.

The rearrangement links TRBV6-1 to TRBJ2-2; D perhaps matches TRBD2 (8 bases). Germline loops: CDR1 MNHNS, CDR2 SASEGT. The CDR3 covers 19 residues. The germline V and J ends were trimmed by 5 bases and 7 bases, with 29 bases remaining between them. The CDR3 DNA reads TGTGCCAGCAGTCTCGGGACAGCCGGACTAGCTCTACGTGGCGGGGAGCTGTTTTTT. It encodes CASSLGTAGLALRGGELFF.